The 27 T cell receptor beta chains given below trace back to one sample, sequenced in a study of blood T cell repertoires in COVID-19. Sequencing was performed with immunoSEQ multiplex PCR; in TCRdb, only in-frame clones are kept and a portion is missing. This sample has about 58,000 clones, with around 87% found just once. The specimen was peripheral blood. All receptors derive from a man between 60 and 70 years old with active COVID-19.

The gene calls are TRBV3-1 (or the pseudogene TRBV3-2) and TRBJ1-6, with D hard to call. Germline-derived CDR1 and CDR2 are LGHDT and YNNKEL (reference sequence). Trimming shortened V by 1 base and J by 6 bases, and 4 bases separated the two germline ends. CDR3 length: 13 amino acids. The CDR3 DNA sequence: TGTGCCAGCAGCCAAGCCCGTAATTCACCCCTCCACTTT. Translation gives CASSQARNSPLHF.

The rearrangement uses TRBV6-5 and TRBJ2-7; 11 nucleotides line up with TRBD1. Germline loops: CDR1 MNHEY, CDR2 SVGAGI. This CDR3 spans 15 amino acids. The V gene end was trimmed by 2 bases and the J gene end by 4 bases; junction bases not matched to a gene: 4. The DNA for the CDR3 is TGTGCCAGCAGTTACGGGGACAGGGGGGGATACGAGCAGTACTTC. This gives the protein CASSYGDRGGYEQYF.

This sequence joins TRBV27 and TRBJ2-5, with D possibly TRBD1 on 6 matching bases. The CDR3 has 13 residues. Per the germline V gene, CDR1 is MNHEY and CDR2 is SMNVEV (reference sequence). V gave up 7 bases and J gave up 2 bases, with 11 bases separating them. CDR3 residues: CASTPRGQETQYF. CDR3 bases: TGTGCCAGCACCCCCAGGGGTCAAGAGACCCAGTACTTC.

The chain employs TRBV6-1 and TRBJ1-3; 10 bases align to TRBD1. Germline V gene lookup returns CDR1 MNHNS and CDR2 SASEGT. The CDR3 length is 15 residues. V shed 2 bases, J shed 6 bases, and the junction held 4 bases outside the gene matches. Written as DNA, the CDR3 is TGTGCCAGCAGTGAACGGGACAGGGGAGTAAACACCATATATTTT. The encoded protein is CASSERDRGVNTIYF.

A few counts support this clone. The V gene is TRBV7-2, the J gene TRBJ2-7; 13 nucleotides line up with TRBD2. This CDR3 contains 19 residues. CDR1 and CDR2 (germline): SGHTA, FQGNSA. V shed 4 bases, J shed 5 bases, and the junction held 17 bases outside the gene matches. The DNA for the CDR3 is TGTGCCAGCAGCTCCAGGACTAGCGGGGGAATCAAAATTCGGGACGAGCAGTACTTC. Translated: CASSSRTSGGIKIRDEQYF.

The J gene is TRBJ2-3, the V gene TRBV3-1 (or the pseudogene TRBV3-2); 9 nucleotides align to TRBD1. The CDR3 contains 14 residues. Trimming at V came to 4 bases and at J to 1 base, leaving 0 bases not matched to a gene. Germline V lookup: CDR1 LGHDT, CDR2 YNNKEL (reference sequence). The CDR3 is CASSRTGGTDTQYF. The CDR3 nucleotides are TGTGCCAGCAGCCGGACAGGGGGCACAGATACGCAGTATTTT.

The DNA for the CDR3 is TGTGCCAGCAGTCCGACTAGCGGGAGAACAGATACGCAGTATTTT. Translating gives CASSPTSGRTDTQYF. The rearrangement joins TRBV3-1 (or the pseudogene TRBV3-2) to TRBJ2-3; 12 positions match TRBD2. The CDR3 length is 15 residues. Germline V gives CDR1 LGHDT, CDR2 YNNKEL (reference sequence). V shed 6 bases, J shed 3 bases, and the junction held 4 bases outside the gene matches.

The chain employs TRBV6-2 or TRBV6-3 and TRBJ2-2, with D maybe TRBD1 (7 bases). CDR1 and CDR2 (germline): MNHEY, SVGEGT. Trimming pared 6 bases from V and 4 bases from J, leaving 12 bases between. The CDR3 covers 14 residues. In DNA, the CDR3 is TGTGCCAGCAGCCGCGGGACAGCCACCGGGGAGCTGTTTTTT. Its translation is CASSRGTATGELFF.

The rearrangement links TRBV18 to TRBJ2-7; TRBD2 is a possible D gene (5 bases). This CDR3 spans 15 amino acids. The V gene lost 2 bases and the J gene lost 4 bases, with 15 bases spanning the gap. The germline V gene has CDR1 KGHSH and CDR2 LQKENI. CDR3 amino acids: CASSPRLSGTYEQYF. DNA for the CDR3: TGTGCCAGCTCACCAAGGTTAAGCGGCACTTACGAGCAGTACTTC.

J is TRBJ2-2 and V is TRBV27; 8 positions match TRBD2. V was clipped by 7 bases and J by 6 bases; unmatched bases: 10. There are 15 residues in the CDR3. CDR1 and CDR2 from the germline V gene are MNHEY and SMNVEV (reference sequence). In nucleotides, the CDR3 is TGTGCCAGCAAGGGCGTGGCTAGCGGGCCCGGGGAGCTGTTTTTT. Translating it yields CASKGVASGPGELFF.

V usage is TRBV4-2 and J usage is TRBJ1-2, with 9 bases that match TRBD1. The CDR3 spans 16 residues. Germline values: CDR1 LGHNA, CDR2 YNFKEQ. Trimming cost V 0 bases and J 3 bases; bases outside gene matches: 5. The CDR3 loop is CASSQDEGQGYYGYTF. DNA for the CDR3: TGTGCCAGCAGCCAAGATGAGGGACAGGGTTACTATGGCTACACCTTC.

CDR3 in DNA: TGTGCCAGCAGCGTACAGGATGCGAACACCGGGGAGCTGTTTTTT. Its protein product is CASSVQDANTGELFF. This chain connects TRBV9 to TRBJ2-2; D unclear. The CDR3 is made up of 15 amino acids. V dropped 1 base and J dropped 0 bases, with 7 bases sitting between them. The germline V gene encodes CDR1 SGDLS and CDR2 YYNGEE.

CDR3 in amino acids: CASSALRGIQETQYF. In DNA form, the CDR3 reads TGTGCCAGCAGCGCCCTTCGGGGGATCCAAGAGACCCAGTACTTC. The V call is TRBV7-9, the J call TRBJ2-5, with D maybe TRBD2 (6 bases). Between the trimmed V and J ends, which lost 5 bases and 1 base, there was a span of 14 bases. This CDR3 region has 15 residues. CDR1 and CDR2 (germline): SEHNR, FQNEAQ (reference sequence).

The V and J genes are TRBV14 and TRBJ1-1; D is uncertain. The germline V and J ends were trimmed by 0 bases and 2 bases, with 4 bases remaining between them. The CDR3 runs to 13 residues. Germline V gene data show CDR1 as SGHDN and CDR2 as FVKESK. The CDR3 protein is CASSQELNTEAFF. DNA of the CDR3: TGTGCCAGCAGCCAAGAATTAAACACTGAAGCTTTCTTT.

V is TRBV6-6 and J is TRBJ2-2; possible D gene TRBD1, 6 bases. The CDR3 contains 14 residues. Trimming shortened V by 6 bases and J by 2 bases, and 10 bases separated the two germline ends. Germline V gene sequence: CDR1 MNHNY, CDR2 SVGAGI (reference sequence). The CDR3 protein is CASREGHNTGELFF. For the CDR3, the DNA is TGTGCCAGCAGAGAGGGACACAACACCGGGGAGCTGTTTTTT.

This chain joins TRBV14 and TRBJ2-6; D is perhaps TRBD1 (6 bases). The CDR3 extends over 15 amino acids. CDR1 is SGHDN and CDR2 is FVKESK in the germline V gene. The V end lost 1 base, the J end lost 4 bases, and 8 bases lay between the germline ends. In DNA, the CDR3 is TGTGCCAGCAGCCAAGTGAGGGGGGGGGCCAACGTCCTGACTTTC. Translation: CASSQVRGGANVLTF.

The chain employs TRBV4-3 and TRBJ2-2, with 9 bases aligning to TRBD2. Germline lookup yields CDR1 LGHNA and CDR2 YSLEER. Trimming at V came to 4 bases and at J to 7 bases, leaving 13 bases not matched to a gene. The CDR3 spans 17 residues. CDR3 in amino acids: CASSPYRAGGHGGELFF. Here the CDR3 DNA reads TGCGCCAGCAGCCCATATAGGGCGGGAGGGCATGGCGGGGAGCTGTTTTTT.

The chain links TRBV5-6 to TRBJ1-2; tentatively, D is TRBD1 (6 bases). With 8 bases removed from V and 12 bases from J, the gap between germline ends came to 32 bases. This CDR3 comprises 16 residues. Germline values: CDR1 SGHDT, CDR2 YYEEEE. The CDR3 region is CARVKVGALHHTADTF. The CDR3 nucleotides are TGTGCCAGGGTTAAGGTGGGGGCTCTCCATCACACGGCCGACACCTTC.

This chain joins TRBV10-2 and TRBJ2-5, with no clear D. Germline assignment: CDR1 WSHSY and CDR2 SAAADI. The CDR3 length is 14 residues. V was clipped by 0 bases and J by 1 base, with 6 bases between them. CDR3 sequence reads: CASSESGFQETQYF. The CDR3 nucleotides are TGCGCCAGCAGTGAGTCGGGCTTCCAAGAGACCCAGTACTTC.

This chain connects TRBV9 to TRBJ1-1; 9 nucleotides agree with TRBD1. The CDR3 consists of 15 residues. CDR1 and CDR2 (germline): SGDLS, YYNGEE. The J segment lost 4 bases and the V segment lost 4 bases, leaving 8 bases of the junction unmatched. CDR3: CASSSYRGQVTEAFF. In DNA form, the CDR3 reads TGTGCCAGCAGCTCTTACAGGGGGCAGGTCACTGAAGCTTTCTTT.

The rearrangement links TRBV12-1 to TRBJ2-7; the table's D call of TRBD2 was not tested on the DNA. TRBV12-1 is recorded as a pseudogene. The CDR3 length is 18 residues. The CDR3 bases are TGTGCCAGCAGCTTTGTTGCGGGAGCGGGGAAGGGGACCTACGAGCAGTACTTC. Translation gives CASSFVAGAGKGTYEQYF.

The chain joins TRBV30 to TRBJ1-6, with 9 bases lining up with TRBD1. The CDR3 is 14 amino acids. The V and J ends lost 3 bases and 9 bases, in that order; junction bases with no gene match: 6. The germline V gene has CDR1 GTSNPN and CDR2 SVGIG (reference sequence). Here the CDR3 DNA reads TGTGCCTGGAGGGACAGGGGTAACGGTTCACCCCTCCACTTT. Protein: CAWRDRGNGSPLHF.

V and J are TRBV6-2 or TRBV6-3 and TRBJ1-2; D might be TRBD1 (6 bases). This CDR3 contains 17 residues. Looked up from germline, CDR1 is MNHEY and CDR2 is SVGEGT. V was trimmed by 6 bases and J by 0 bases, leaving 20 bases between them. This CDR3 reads CASSQIPGQRANYGYTF. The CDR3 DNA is TGTGCCAGCAGCCAAATCCCCGGACAGAGAGCTAACTATGGCTACACCTTC.

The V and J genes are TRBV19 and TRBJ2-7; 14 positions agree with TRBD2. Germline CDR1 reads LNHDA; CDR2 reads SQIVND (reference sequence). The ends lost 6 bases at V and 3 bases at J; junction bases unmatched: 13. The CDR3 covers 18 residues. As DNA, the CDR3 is TGTGCCAGTAGCAATAGGGGACTAGCGGGAGAAAAAGGCTACGAGCAGTACTTC. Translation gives CASSNRGLAGEKGYEQYF.

CDR3 loop: CASRMLAGGPYEQFF. CDR3 bases: TGTGCCAGCAGGATGCTAGCGGGGGGGCCGTATGAGCAGTTCTTC. The rearrangement links TRBV5-6 to TRBJ2-1, with 12 positions matching TRBD2. From germline, CDR1 is SGHDT and CDR2 YYEEEE. The length of the CDR3 is 15 residues. V lost 5 bases, J lost 8 bases, and 8 bases stayed unmatched.

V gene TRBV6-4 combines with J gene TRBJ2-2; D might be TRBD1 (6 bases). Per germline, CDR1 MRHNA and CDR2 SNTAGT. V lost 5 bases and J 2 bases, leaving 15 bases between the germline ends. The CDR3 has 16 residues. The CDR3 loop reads CASSPEQGINTGELFF. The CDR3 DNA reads TGTGCCAGCAGTCCCGAACAGGGAATCAACACCGGGGAGCTGTTTTTT.

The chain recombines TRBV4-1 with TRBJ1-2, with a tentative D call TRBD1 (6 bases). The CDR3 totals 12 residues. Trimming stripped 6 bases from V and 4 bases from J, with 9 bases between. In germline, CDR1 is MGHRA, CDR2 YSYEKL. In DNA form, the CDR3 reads TGCGCCAGCAGGGACAGCGCCTATGGCTACACCTTC. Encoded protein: CASRDSAYGYTF.